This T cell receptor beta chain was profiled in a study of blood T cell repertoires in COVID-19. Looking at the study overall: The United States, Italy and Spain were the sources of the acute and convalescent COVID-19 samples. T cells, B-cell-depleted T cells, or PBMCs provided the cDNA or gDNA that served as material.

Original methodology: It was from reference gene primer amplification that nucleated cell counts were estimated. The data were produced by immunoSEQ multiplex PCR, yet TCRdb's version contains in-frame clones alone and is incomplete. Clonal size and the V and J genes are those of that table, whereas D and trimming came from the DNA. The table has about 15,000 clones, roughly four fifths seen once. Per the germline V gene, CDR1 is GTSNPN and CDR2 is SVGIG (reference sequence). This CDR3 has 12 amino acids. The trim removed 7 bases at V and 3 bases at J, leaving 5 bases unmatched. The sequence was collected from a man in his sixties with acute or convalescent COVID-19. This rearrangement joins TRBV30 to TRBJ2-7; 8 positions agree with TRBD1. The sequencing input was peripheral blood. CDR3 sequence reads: CASGQGGYEQYF. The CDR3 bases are TGTGCCTCCGGACAGGGAGGCTACGAGCAGTACTTC. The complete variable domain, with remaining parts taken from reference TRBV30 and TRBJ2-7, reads SQTIHQWPATLVQPVGSPLSLECTVEGTSNPNLYWYRQAAGRGLQLLFYSVGIGQISSEVPQNLSASRPQDRQFILSSKKLLLSDSGFYLCASGQGGYEQYFGPGTRLTVT.